This T cell receptor (beta chain) was sequenced for a study of blood T cell repertoires in COVID-19 (TCRdb year 2020). With regard to the full study: Samples from collaborators originated in the United States, Italy and Spain and spanned both the acute and convalescent phases of COVID-19. The prospective study material was composed of cDNA or gDNA derived from T cells, B-cell-depleted T cells, or PBMCs. Deeply sampled blood TCRbeta repertoires from subjects exposed to, actively infected with, or recovered from COVID-19 were included in the dataset. A freely available public database, intended as a resource for researchers studying the immune response to SARS-CoV-2, is where the repertoires were released. The samples were drawn from the first 160 participants of the ongoing ImmuneRACE study and from some 1,300 subjects provided by 6 global collaborators. A de-identified subject ID, COVID-19 status, age in years and sex were almost always included in the sample metadata. HLA class I and class II types, where available, came from metadata supplied by the sample provider rather than from assay-based typing. Study-wide conclusions, independent of this receptor: The amount of clinical and demographic metadata varied by source and participant and was provided uncurated.

Collaborating institutions collected whole blood in K2EDTA tubes following their own protocols. Collaborator samples were shipped for TCRbeta analysis as frozen whole blood, isolated PBMCs, or DNA extracted from either sample type. The immunoSEQ Assay, a bias-controlled multiplex PCR, was used to amplify TCRbeta CDR3 regions from genomic DNA. On the study's bioinformatics: Within the assay, amplification of reference gene primers was used to estimate how many nucleated cells each sample contained. To quantify the absolute abundance of each unique TCRbeta CDR3 rearrangement, sequence reads were collapsed and filtered. For each sample, productive Simpson clonality was calculated as the square root of Simpson's diversity index across productive rearrangements. Not all clones reach the TCRdb copy of this immuneACCESS table, which keeps in-frame sequences only. Checked studies attribute under half of the gap to unresolved V genes and leave the rest unexplained. Clone size and the V and J calls come from that table; the DNA yielded D and trimming. For this sample there are 200,000 or so clones; more than 75% appear just once. Clones ranked in the top ten supply 1.9% of the sample.

On this clone itself: The antigen this receptor binds is unknown. No base quality information exists; no much larger clone differs at one position.

Looking up the germline V gene yields CDR1 MDHEN and CDR2 SYDVKM. The junction shows trimming of 6 bases on V and 14 bases on J, plus 23 bases between the germline ends. Its CDR3 holds 15 amino acids, cysteine through phenylalanine. The DNA shown is the 45-base CDR3, in frame from base 1. Rearrangement joined TRBV28 to TRBJ1-6; no confident D gene assignment can be made. The source of this sequence is a man between 35 and 55 years old with active or convalescent COVID-19. Sequenced material: peripheral blood. CDR3 protein: CASREDGTLASSLHF. The DNA sequence is as follows: TGTGCCAGCAGAGAAGACGGAACCCTAGCTTCGTCCCTCCACTTT.